This T cell receptor beta chain originates from a study of CD8+ T cells in alopecia areata. Study-wide findings and caveats: Normal skin's resident alphabeta T cells are also sequenced in scalp samples.

V lost 4 bases, J lost 2 bases, and 11 bases lay in between. This CDR3 has 13 residues. CDR1 is SQVTM, CDR2 ANQGSEA, per germline. cDNA prepared by RNA extraction and subsequent reverse transcription served as the template for sequencing. TCRdb's table, derived via immunoSEQ multiplex PCR, lists solely in-frame clones and lacks some. The table records 120,000 or so clones, 47% of them present only once. This clone was seen a few times. Its antigen is currently unknown. This TCR was recovered from a human donor with alopecia areata. Sequencing input: NKG2D-low CD8+ T cells sorted from blood. The rearrangement joins TRBV29-1 to TRBJ2-5; D remains ambiguous. CDR3 sequence reads: CSVVSEIQETQYF. In DNA, the CDR3 is TGCAGCGTTGTATCTGAGATTCAAGAGACCCAGTACTTC.